Below are 6 T cell receptor beta chains sequenced from a single sample in a study of blood T cell repertoires in COVID-19. Method: immunoSEQ multiplex PCR; TCRdb's copy keeps in-frame clones and lacks some. The sample lists 100,000 to 150,000 clones, around 87% seen once, with approximately 8.1% in the top ten. Source material: peripheral blood. The receptors originated from a middle-aged man with acute or convalescent COVID-19.

The chain recombines TRBV19 with TRBJ2-4, with TRBD2 as a possible D gene (6 bases). The CDR3 is 17 residues long. CDR1 and CDR2 (germline): LNHDA, SQIVND (reference sequence). V shed 5 bases and J shed 0 bases, with 17 bases lying between them. The CDR3 protein is CASSGGTGWVAKNIQYF. CDR3 nucleotide sequence: TGTGCCAGTAGTGGGGGGACGGGTTGGGTAGCCAAAAACATTCAGTACTTC.

This clone was found once. Other nucleotide sequences from this sample produce the same CDR3. V usage is TRBV12-3 or TRBV12-4 and J usage is TRBJ2-3, with TRBD2 as a possible D gene (5 bases). The V end lost 5 bases, the J end lost 3 bases, and 6 bases lay between the germline ends. This CDR3 spans 12 amino acids. CDR3 DNA sequence: TGTGCCAGCAGTCCGGGGACAGATACGCAGTATTTT. Residues: CASSPGTDTQYF.

This CDR3 reads CASSFYAGGDQETQYF. CDR3 DNA sequence: TGTGCCAGCAGCTTCTACGCGGGAGGGGACCAAGAGACCCAGTACTTC. The chain links TRBV7-8 to TRBJ2-5, with 9 bases identical to TRBD2. This CDR3 has 16 amino acids. V shed 3 bases and J 0 bases; nucleotides not matched to a gene: 5. CDR1 is SGHVS, CDR2 FQNEAQ, per germline.

This sequence joins TRBV27 and TRBJ1-5, with 9 bases fitting TRBD1. CDR1 and CDR2 from the germline V gene are MNHEY and SMNVEV (reference sequence). V trimming: 5 bases; J trimming: 11 bases; junction bases outside the gene matches: 4. The CDR3 length is 12 residues. CDR3 in DNA: TGTGCCAGCAGTCCGGGACAGGGAACCCAGCATTTT. Translated: CASSPGQGTQHF.

The V gene is TRBV3-1 (or the pseudogene TRBV3-2), the J gene TRBJ1-2, with 7 nucleotides matching TRBD1. The germline CDR1 and CDR2 sequences are LGHDT and YNNKEL (reference sequence). Trimming removed 0 bases from V and 6 bases from J; junction bases left unmatched: 10. The CDR3 length is 16 residues. The CDR3 protein is CASSQEMGQRRDGYTF. In DNA form, the CDR3 reads TGTGCCAGCAGCCAAGAGATGGGACAGCGAAGGGATGGCTACACCTTC.

The CDR3 DNA follows: TGCGCCAGCACCGTAGAGACTAGCGGTAGCTCCTACGAGCAGTACTTC. Its translation: CASTVETSGSSYEQYF. This chain connects TRBV5-1 to TRBJ2-7; TRBD2 matches 9 bases. V shed 6 bases and J 0 bases; nucleotides not matched to a gene: 10. CDR3 length equals 16 residues. Germline assignment: CDR1 SGHRS and CDR2 YFSETQ. Variable domain in full (rest from reference TRBV5-1 and TRBJ2-7): KAGVTQTPRYLIKTRGQQVTLSCSPISGHRSVSWYQQTPGQGLQFLFEYFSETQRNKGNFPGRFSGRQFSNSRSEMNVSTLELGDSALYLCASTVETSGSSYEQYFGPGTRLTVT.